This paragraph covers one T cell receptor (beta chain) sequence. The sample originates from a study of blood T cell repertoires in COVID-19. Overall study context: The samples span acute and convalescent COVID-19 from the United States, Italy and Spain.

CDR3 length: 16 amino acids. CDR1 is KGHSH and CDR2 is LQKENI in the germline V gene. V lost 4 bases and J lost 2; bases outside the gene matches: 5. Sequenced by immunoSEQ multiplex PCR; TCRdb stores in-frame clones only, minus some. The repertoire consists of over 75,000 clones, with less than 90% occurring once and the leading ten covering approximately 10%. The chain couples TRBV18 to TRBJ2-2; 9 bases agree with TRBD1. The clonotype originates from a human donor in a cohort sampled during active COVID-19. Input material: peripheral blood. CDR3 region: CASSLGQGQNTGELFF. In DNA form, the CDR3 reads TGTGCCAGCTCACTAGGACAGGGGCAAAACACCGGGGAGCTGTTTTTT. The full variable domain, rest sourced from reference TRBV18 and TRBJ2-2, is NAGVMQNPRHLVRRRGQEARLRCSPMKGHSHVYWYRQLPEEGLKFMVYLQKENIIDESGMPKERFSAEFPKEGPSILRIQQVVRGDSAAYFCASSLGQGQNTGELFFGEGSRLTVL.